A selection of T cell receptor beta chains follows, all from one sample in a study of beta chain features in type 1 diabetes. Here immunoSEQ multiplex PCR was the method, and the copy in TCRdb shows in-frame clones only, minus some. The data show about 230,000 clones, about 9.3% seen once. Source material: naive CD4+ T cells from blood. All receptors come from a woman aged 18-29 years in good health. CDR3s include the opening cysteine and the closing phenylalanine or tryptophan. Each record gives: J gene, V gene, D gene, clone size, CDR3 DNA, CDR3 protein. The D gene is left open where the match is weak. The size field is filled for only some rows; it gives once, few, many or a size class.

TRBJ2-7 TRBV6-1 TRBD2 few TGTGCCAGCAGTGAAGGACTAGCGGGGGGGCCCGAGCAGTACTTC CASSEGLAGGPEQYF
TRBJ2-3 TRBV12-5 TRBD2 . TGTGCTAGTGGACTAGCGGGGGGGCCCACAGATACGCAGTATTTT CASGLAGGPTDTQYF
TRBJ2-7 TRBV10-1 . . TGCGCCAGCAGTGAGACAGGGTCGTACGAGCAGTACTTC CASSETGSYEQYF
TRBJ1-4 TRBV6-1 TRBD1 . TGTGCCAGCAGCGCCACAGGGGGACCGAATGAAAAACTGTTTTTT CASSATGGPNEKLFF
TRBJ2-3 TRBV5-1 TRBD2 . TGCGCCAGCAGCACCACCGGGACTAGCGGGATTTCAACAGATACGCAGTATTTT CASSTTGTSGISTDTQYF
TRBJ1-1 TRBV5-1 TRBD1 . TGCGCCAGCAGCCCTGGGACAGGGCGGAACACTGAAGCTTTCTTT CASSPGTGRNTEAFF
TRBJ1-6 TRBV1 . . TGCACCTCAAATTCGGGCTATAATTCACCCCTCCACTTT CTSNSGYNSPLHF
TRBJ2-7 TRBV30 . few TGTGCCTGGAGTGAGCTAGCTGGGTCCTACGAGCAGTACTTC CAWSELAGSYEQYF
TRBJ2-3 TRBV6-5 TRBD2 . TGTGCCAGCGCGGGACTAGCAGGAGAGGGAGATACGCAGTATTTT CASAGLAGEGDTQYF
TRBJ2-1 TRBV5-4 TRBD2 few TGTGCCAGCAGCCGGCCTGGGTCGGGAGGGAAGAATGAGCAGTTCTTC CASSRPGSGGKNEQFF
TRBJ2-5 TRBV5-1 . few TGCGCCAGCAGCAAAGGAACAGGAGTCCAAGAGACCCAGTACTTC CASSKGTGVQETQYF
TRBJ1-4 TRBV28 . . TGTGCCAGCAGTTTAATCAGGACAGTTAATGAAAAACTGTTTTTT CASSLIRTVNEKLFF
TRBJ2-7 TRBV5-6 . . TGTGCCAGCAGCGAAGGCCTGACGGGAGCCTACGAGCAGTACTTC CASSEGLTGAYEQYF
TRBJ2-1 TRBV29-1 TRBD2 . TGCAGCGATAGCTACAGGAACGCCGGGACTAGCGGGAGTTATGAGCAGTTCTTC CSDSYRNAGTSGSYEQFF
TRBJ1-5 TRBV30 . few TGTGCCTGGAGCACGAGACAGAAGAGTTCTTATTATAATCAGCCCCAGCATTTT CAWSTRQKSSYYNQPQHF
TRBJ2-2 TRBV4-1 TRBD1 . TGCGCCAGCAGCCAAGGGTCGACAGGGGGCACCGGGGAGCTGTTTTTT CASSQGSTGGTGELFF
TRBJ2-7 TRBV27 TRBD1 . TGTGCCAGCAGTCTCCTACCCCCGGGACAGGGTGCTCCGGGGTACTTC CASSLLPPGQGAPGYF
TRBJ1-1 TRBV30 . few TGTGCCTGGAGTGTTCCGGGGAGCCTTTGGGCCACTGAAGCTTTCTTT CAWSVPGSLWATEAFF
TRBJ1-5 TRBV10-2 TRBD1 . TGCGCCAGCAGTGGGCAGGGGGTGGGGCCGGGCAATCAGCCCCAGCATTTT CASSGQGVGPGNQPQHF
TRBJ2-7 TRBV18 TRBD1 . TGTGCCAGCTCACCACGAGGGACAGGGTCCTACGAGCAGTACTTC CASSPRGTGSYEQYF
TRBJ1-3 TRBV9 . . TGTGCCAGCAGCGTAGCGCCGGTGGGAAACACCATATATTTT CASSVAPVGNTIYF
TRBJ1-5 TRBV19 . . TGTGCCAGTAGTATCACCGCAAGAGATAGCAATCAGCCCCAGCATTTT CASSITARDSNQPQHF
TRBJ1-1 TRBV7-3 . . TGTGCCAGCAGCTTAACGGGGCAGGGTTACGCTTTCTTT CASSLTGQGYAFF
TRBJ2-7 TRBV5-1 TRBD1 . TGCGCCAGCAGCTTGGAAGGGACAGGGGCTCACGAGCAGTACTTC CASSLEGTGAHEQYF
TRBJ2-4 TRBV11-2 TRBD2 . TGTGCCAGCAGCTTACCGGGACTAGCGTTTCAGTACTTC CASSLPGLAFQYF
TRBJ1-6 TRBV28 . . TGTGCCAGCAGTCGTTTTGAGGTGTCCTATAATTCACCCCTCCACTTT CASSRFEVSYNSPLHF